What follows is one TCR beta chain and its context. Profiled with immunoSEQ multiplex PCR; TCRdb holds only in-frame clones, not every one. This table holds roughly 100,000 clones, roughly 84% found once. The data derive from a study of blood T cell repertoires in COVID-19. Germline values: CDR1 MNHEY, CDR2 SMNVEV (reference sequence). The V end was cut by 3 bases, the J end by 0 bases, with 8 bases between. The CDR3 runs to 14 residues. Sequencing used peripheral blood. The receptor was isolated from a human donor in a cohort sampled during active COVID-19. V is TRBV27 and J is TRBJ1-2; D may be TRBD1 (6 bases). In DNA, the CDR3 is TGTGCCAGCAGTTTCGGGACACCTAACTATGGCTACACCTTC. Encoded protein: CASSFGTPNYGYTF.